Listed below are T cell receptor beta chains from one sample, sequenced in a study of blood T cell repertoires in COVID-19. TCRdb keeps only in-frame clones here, not all; method: immunoSEQ multiplex PCR. Among 35,000 to 45,000 clones listed, around 76% were seen once. Sequenced sample: peripheral blood. All receptors come from a man aged 65 to 85 with active or convalescent COVID-19. Both conserved end residues are part of each CDR3. Fields, in order: D gene, clone size, J gene, V gene, CDR3 protein, CDR3 DNA. D genes are given only for firm matches. Clone sizes are given selectively: once, few, many, or a class where the clone is expanded.

D gene: -
clone size: once
J gene: TRBJ1-1
V gene: TRBV25-1
CDR3 protein: CASSRNTEAFF
CDR3 DNA: TGTGCCAGCAGTCGGAACACTGAAGCTTTCTTT

D gene: -
clone size: -
J gene: TRBJ1-2
V gene: TRBV28
CDR3 protein: CASSLSAGHGYTF
CDR3 DNA: TGTGCCAGCAGTTTAAGTGCAGGGCATGGCTACACCTTC

D gene: -
clone size: -
J gene: TRBJ1-1
V gene: TRBV19
CDR3 protein: CASSLRGGLLNTEAFF
CDR3 DNA: TGTGCCAGTAGCCTTCGCGGGGGGTTATTGAACACTGAAGCTTTCTTT

D gene: TRBD1
clone size: few
J gene: TRBJ1-2
V gene: TRBV6-1
CDR3 protein: CASSEHQQGGYTF
CDR3 DNA: TGTGCCAGCAGTGAACATCAACAGGGGGGCTACACCTTC

D gene: -
clone size: -
J gene: TRBJ1-2
V gene: TRBV11-2
CDR3 protein: CASSLWAKPGDYGYTF
CDR3 DNA: TGTGCCAGCAGCTTATGGGCAAAACCGGGAGACTATGGCTACACCTTC

D gene: -
clone size: -
J gene: TRBJ1-3
V gene: TRBV11-3
CDR3 protein: CASSPEAGNTIYF
CDR3 DNA: TGTGCCAGCAGTCCAGAGGCTGGAAACACCATATATTTT

D gene: -
clone size: -
J gene: TRBJ1-2
V gene: TRBV29-1
CDR3 protein: CSVDGQPLGYTF
CDR3 DNA: TGCAGCGTTGACGGACAGCCCCTGGGCTACACCTTC

D gene: TRBD2
clone size: -
J gene: TRBJ2-5
V gene: TRBV30
CDR3 protein: CAWSPPGLAGGGETQYF
CDR3 DNA: TGTGCCTGGAGTCCCCCGGGACTAGCGGGGGGCGGAGAGACCCAGTACTTC

D gene: -
clone size: -
J gene: TRBJ1-2
V gene: TRBV6-4
CDR3 protein: CASSDGQGPLYGYTF
CDR3 DNA: TGTGCCAGCAGTGACGGGCAGGGCCCTCTCTATGGCTACACCTTC

D gene: TRBD1
clone size: few
J gene: TRBJ2-3
V gene: TRBV6-5
CDR3 protein: CASSLQGASTDTQYF
CDR3 DNA: TGTGCCAGCAGTCTACAGGGGGCTAGCACAGATACGCAGTATTTT

D gene: TRBD1
clone size: -
J gene: TRBJ2-5
V gene: TRBV6-5
CDR3 protein: CASSYDREETQYF
CDR3 DNA: TGTGCCAGCAGTTACGACAGGGAAGAGACCCAGTACTTC

D gene: -
clone size: -
J gene: TRBJ1-1
V gene: TRBV5-1
CDR3 protein: CASRVTLEGTEAFF
CDR3 DNA: TGCGCCAGCAGAGTCACACTAGAAGGCACTGAAGCTTTCTTT

D gene: -
clone size: -
J gene: TRBJ1-3
V gene: TRBV10-3
CDR3 protein: CAGAMGASGNTIYF
CDR3 DNA: TGTGCCGGCGCCATGGGGGCCTCTGGAAACACCATATATTTT

D gene: TRBD2
clone size: few
J gene: TRBJ2-3
V gene: TRBV20-1
CDR3 protein: CSASRAGGRTDTQYF
CDR3 DNA: TGCAGTGCTAGTAGAGCGGGGGGCCGCACAGATACGCAGTATTTT

D gene: -
clone size: -
J gene: TRBJ1-2
V gene: TRBV20-1
CDR3 protein: CSAGGNYGYTF
CDR3 DNA: TGCAGTGCTGGGGGGAACTATGGCTACACCTTC

D gene: TRBD1
clone size: -
J gene: TRBJ1-5
V gene: TRBV28
CDR3 protein: CASSLLGQELLSNQPQHF
CDR3 DNA: TGTGCCAGCAGTTTATTAGGACAGGAATTACTTAGCAATCAGCCCCAGCATTTT